A few counts support the clone carrying this T cell receptor (beta chain). V lost 3 bases and J 1 base, leaving 13 bases between the germline ends. CDR1 SGHRS and CDR2 YFSETQ come from the germline V gene. The CDR3 totals 15 residues. TCRdb processed the RT-PCR reads anew with MiXCR; each CDR3 protein has one entry. The data contain approximately 530,000 distinct CDR3 sequences, around 8% of them seen just once; the ten biggest clones take up 10% to 15%. These data are taken from a study of response to subunit inactivated influenza vaccine. This TCR was recovered from a man aged 50-75 years who received an inactivated influenza vaccine. The chain joins TRBV5-1 to TRBJ1-1; a weak D match, TRBD1 (5 bases). The sequenced sample was PBMCs from blood, obtained 23 months after vaccination. CDR3: CASSSQFTGNTEAFF. DNA for the CDR3: TGCGCCAGCAGCTCACAATTTACAGGGAACACTGAAGCTTTCTTT.